The T cell receptor (beta chain) described here comes from a study of blood T cells in healthy people across ages. As for the study in general: Per every two T cells, about one barcoded beta molecule was captured by template switching. Study-wide results and caveats: When one million T cells were used, diversity estimates were thought to be underestimates.

A second PCR, run for 7 to 11 cycles, used a sample-barcoded 5' primer plus a J-beta primer mix. Via MiXCR, TCRdb re-called the 5' RACE reads, giving one row per CDR3 protein. The sample lists 700,000 or so distinct CDR3 sequences, approximately 21% seen once, with under 25% in the top ten. With respect to this clonotype: Its antigen is as yet unknown.

The CDR3 extends over 15 amino acids. V shed 4 bases and J shed 7 bases, with 16 bases lying between them. Germline V gives CDR1 KGHDR, CDR2 SFDVKD. The chain couples TRBV24-1 to TRBJ1-3, with D unclear. This TCR was recovered from a man in his 70s in good health. Sequenced input: blood. CDR3 loop: CATSDPKEATNTIYF. The CDR3 nucleotides are TGTGCCACCAGTGACCCTAAAGAGGCCACCAACACCATATATTTT.